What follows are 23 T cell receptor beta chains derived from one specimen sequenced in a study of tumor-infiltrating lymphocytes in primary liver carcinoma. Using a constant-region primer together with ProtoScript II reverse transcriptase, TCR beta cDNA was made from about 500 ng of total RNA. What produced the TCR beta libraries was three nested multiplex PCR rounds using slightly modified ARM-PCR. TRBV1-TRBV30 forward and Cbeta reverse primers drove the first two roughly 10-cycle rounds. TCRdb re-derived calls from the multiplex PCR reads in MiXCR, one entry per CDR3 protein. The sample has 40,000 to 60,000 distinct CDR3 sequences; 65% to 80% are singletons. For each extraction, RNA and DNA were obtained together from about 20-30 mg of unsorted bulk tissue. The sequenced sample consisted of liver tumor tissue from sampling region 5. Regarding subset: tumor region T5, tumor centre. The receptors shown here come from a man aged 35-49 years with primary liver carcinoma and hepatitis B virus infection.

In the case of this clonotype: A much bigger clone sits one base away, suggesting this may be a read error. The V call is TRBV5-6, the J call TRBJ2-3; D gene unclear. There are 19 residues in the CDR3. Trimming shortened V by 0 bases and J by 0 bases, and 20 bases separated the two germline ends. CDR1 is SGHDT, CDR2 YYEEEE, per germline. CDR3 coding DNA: TGTGCCAGCAGCTTGGCCGGATCTGTAATGGACGCCAGCACAGATACGCAGTATTTT. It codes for CASSLAGSVMDASTDTQYF.

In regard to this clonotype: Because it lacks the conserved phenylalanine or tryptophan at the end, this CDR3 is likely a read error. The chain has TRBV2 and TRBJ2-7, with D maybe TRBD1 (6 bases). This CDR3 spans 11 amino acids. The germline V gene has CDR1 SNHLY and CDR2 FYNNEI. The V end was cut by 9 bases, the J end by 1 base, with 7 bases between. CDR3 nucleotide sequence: TGTGCCAGTAGGGGGTCCTACGAGCAGTACTAC. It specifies CASRGSYEQYY.

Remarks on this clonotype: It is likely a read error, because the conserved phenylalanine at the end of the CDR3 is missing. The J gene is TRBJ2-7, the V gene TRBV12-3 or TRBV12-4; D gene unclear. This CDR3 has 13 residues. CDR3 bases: TGTGCCATCAGTTTAAGGGAATCCTACGAGCAGTACCTC. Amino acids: CAISLRESYEQYL.

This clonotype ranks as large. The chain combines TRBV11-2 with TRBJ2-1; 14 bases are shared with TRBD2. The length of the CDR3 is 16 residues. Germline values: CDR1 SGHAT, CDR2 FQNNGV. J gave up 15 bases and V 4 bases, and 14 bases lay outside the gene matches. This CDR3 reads CASSYSSTSGRGGGFF. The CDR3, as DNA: TGTGCCAGCAGCTACTCTTCGACTAGCGGGAGGGGAGGCGGGTTCTTC.

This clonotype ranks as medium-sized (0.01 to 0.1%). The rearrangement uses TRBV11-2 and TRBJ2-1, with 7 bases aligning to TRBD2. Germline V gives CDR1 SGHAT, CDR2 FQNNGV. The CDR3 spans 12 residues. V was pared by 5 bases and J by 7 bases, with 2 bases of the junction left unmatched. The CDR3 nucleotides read TGTGCCAGCAGCATTAGCGGGAATGAGCAGTTCTTC. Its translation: CASSISGNEQFF.

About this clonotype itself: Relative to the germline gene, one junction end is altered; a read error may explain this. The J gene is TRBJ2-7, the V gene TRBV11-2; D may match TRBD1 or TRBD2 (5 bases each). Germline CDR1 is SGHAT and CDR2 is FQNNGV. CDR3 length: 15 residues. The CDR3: CASSQYSGWGYEQYF. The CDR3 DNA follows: TGTGCCAGCAGCCAATATTCGGGGTGGGGCTACGAGCAGTATTTC.

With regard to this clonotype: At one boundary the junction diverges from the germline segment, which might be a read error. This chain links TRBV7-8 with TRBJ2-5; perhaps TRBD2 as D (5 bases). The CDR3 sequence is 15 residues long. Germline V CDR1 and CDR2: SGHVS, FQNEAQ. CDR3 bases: TGTGCTAGCAGCTTAACTTACGGGAATGGGGAGACCCAGTACTTC. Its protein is CASSLTYGNGETQYF.

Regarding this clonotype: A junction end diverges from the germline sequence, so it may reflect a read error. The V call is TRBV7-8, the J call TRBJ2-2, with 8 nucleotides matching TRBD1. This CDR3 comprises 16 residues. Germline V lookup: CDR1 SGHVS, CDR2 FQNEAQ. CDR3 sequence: CASSLVRVANTGGLFF. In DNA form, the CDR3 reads TGTGCCAGCAGCTTAGTACGGGTGGCGAACACAGGGGGGCTGTTTTTT.

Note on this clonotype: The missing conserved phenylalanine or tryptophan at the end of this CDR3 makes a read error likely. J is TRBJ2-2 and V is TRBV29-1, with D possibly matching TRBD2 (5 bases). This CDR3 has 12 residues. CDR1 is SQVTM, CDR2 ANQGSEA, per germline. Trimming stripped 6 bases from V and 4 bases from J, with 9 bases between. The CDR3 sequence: CSVGLPTGELFS. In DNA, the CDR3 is TGCAGCGTAGGACTCCCCACCGGGGAGCTGTTTTCT.

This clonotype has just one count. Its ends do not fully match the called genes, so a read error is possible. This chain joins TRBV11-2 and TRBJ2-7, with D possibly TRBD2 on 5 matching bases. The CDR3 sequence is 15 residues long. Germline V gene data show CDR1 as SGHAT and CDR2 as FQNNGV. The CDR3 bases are TGTGCCAGCAGCTCAACCCGGGGAAGAAGATACGAGCGGCACTTC. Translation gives CASSSTRGRRYERHF.

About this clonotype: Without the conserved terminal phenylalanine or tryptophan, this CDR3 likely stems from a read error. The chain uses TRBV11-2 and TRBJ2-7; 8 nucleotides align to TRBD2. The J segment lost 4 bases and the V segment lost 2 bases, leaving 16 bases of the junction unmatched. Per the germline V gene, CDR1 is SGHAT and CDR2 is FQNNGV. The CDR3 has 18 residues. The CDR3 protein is CASSLSVGLTGGGYEQYY. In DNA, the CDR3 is TGTGCCAGCAGCTTATCCGTTGGACTAACGGGAGGGGGATACGAGCAGTACTAC.

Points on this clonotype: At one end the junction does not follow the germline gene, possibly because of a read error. In DNA, the CDR3 is TGTGCCAGCGGTTTACAGGGCTGCGAGCAGTACTTC. Translation gives CASGLQGCEQYF. V usage is TRBV12-3 or TRBV12-4 and J usage is TRBJ2-7; perhaps TRBD1 as D (6 bases). CDR3 length equals 12 residues.

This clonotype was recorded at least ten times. In DNA form, the CDR3 reads TGTGCCAGCAGCCCAAGGGGGGGGACTAGCAAGAATGAGCAGTTCTTC. Protein sequence: CASSPRGGTSKNEQFF. This rearrangement joins TRBV9 to TRBJ2-1; 9 positions match TRBD2. V trimming: 4 bases; J trimming: 7 bases; junction bases outside the gene matches: 12. Germline V gene lookup returns CDR1 SGDLS and CDR2 YYNGEE. CDR3 size: 16 residues.

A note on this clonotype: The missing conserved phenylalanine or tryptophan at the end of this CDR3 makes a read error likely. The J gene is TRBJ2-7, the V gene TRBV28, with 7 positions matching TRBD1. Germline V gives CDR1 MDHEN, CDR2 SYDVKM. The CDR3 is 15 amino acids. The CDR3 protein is CASSPQRGQPYEQYL. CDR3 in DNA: TGTGCTAGTAGCCCACAAAGGGGGCAACCTTACGAGCAGTACCTC.

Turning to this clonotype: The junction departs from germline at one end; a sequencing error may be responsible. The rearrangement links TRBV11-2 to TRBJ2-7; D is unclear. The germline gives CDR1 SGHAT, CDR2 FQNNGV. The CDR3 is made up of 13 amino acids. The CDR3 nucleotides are TGTGTCAGCAGCTTAAGTGAGTTGGCGTCGCGGTACTTC. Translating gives CVSSLSELASRYF. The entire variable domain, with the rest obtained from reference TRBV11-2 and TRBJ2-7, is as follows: EAGVAQSPRYKIIEKRQSVAFWCNPISGHATLYWYQQILGQGPKLLIQFQNNGVVDDSQLPKDRFSAERLKGVDSTLKIQPAKLEDSAVYLCVSSLSELASRYFGPGTRLTVT.

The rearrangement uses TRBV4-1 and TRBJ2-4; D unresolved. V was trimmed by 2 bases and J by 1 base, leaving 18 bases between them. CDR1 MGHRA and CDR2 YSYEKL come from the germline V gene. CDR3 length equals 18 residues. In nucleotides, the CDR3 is TGCGCCAGCAGCCAAATTCCCGAGACCAGCGCCGCCAAAAACATTCAGTACTTC. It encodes CASSQIPETSAAKNIQYF.

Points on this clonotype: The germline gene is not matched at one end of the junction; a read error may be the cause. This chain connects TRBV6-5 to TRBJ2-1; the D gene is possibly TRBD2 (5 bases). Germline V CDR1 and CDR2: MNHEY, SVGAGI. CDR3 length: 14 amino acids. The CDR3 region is CASSYKRAGNEKFF. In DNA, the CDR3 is TGTGCCAGCAGTTACAAACGGGCGGGCAATGAGAAGTTCTTC.

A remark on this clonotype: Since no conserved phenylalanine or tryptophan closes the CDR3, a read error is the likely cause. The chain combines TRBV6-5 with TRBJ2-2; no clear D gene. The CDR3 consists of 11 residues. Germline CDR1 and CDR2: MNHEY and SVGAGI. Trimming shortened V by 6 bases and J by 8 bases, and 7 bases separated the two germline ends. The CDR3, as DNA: TGTGCCAGCAGCCTCTTGGGGGAGCTGTTTATT. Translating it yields CASSLLGELFI.

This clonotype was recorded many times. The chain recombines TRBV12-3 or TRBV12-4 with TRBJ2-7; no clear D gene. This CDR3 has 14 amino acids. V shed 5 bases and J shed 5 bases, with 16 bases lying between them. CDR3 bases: TGTGCCAGCAGTACCCCTCCAAGCACTAACGAGCAGTACTTC. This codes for CASSTPPSTNEQYF.

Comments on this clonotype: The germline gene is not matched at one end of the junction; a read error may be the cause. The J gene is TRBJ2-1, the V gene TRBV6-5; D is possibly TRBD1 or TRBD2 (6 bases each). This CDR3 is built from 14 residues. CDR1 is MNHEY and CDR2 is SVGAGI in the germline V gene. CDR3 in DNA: TGTGCCAACAGTTACGGGGGCAGGGGAAATGAGCAGTTCTTC. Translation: CANSYGGRGNEQFF.

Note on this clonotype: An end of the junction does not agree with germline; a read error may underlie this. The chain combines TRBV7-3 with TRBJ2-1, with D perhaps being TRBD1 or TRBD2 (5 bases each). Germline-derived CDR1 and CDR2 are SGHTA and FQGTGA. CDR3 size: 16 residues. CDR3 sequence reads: CASSPRRGPVGNEQSF. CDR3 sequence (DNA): TGTGCCAGCAGCCCCCGCCGGGGCCCCGTTGGCAATGAGCAGTCCTTC. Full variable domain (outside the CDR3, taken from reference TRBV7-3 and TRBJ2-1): GAGVSQTPSNKVTEKGKYVELRCDPISGHTALYWYRQSLGQGPEFLIYFQGTGAADDSGLPNDRFFAVRPEGSVSTLKIQRTERGDSAVYLCASSPRRGPVGNEQSFGPGTRLTVL.

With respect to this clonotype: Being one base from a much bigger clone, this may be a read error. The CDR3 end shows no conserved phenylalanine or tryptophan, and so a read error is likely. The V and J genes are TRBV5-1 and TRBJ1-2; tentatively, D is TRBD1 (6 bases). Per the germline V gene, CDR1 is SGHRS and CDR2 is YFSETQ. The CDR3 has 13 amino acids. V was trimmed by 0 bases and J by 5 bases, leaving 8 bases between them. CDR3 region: CASSLEGGYGYTY. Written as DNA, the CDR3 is TGCGCCAGCAGCTTGGAGGGGGGGTATGGCTACACCTAC.

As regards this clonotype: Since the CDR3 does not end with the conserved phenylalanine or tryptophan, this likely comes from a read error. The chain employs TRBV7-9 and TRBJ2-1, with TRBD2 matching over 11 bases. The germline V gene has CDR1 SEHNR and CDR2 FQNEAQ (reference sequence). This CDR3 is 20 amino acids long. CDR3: CASSLAPGTSGSSSYNEQFL. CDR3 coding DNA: TGTGCCAGTAGCTTAGCGCCGGGGACTAGCGGTAGCAGCTCCTACAATGAGCAGTTCTTA.